This T cell receptor beta chain was captured in a study of blood T cell repertoires in COVID-19. Clinical history reported by participants formed the basis on which cohorts were assigned. Within 2 weeks before study entry, exposed participants met a COVID-19 case. In the original analysis: It was from reference gene primer amplification that nucleated cell counts were estimated. Profiling relied on immunoSEQ multiplex PCR, and the TCRdb table lists in-frame clones only, not all of them. For V, J and clone size, that table is used; D and trimming come from the DNA. The data contain approximately 220,000 clones, roughly 90% of them singletons. The CDR3 is made up of 14 amino acids. Trimming removed 6 bases from V and 4 bases from J; junction bases left unmatched: 7. From germline, CDR1 is SGHRS and CDR2 YFSETQ.

The chain recombines TRBV5-1 with TRBJ2-5; 9 bases line up with TRBD1. The specimen was PBMCs or T cells enriched from blood (not recorded which). This clonotype was obtained from a man in his thirties or forties who had been exposed to COVID-19. The CDR3 is CASTTGTGRETQYF. The DNA of the CDR3 is TGCGCCAGCACTACCGGGACAGGGAGAGAGACCCAGTACTTC.